This entry is about one T cell receptor (beta chain). The sample originates from a study of blood T cell repertoires in COVID-19. Clones were read by immunoSEQ multiplex PCR, and TCRdb kept only the in-frame ones, dropping some. The data show 85,000 to 95,000 clones, over 75% seen once. V lost 3 bases, J lost 3 bases, and 15 bases lay in between. Germline V gene lookup returns CDR1 SEHNR and CDR2 FQNEAQ (reference sequence). The CDR3 covers 16 residues. The TCR was taken from a man between 65 and 85 years old with acute or convalescent COVID-19. The V and J genes are TRBV7-9 and TRBJ2-1; perhaps TRBD1 as D (5 bases). The sequencing sample was made of peripheral blood. CDR3 DNA sequence: TGTGCCAGCAGCTTCGCATACGACAGAGACTACAATGAGCAGTTCTTC. The encoded protein is CASSFAYDRDYNEQFF.